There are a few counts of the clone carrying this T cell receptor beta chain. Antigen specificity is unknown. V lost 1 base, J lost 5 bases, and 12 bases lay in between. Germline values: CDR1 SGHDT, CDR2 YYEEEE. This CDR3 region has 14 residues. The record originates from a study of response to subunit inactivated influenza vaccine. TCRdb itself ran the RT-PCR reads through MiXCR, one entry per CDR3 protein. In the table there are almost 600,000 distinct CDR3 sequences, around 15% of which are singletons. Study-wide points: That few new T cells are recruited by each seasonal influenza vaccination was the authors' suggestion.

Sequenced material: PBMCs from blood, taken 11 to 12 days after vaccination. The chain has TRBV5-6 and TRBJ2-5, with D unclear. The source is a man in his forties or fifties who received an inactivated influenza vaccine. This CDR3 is CASSLISVAETQYF. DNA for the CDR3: TGTGCCAGCAGCTTGATTTCGGTCGCGGAGACCCAGTACTTC.